Ten or more counts support the clone carrying this TCR beta chain. Sequencing ends 3 residues short of the CDR3 end; the germline J gene provides the rest. Between the trimmed V and J ends, which lost 5 bases and 5 bases, there was a span of 21 bases. The germline V gene has CDR1 LNHDA and CDR2 SQIVND (reference sequence). The CDR3 contains 16 residues. Profiled with immunoSEQ multiplex PCR; TCRdb holds only in-frame clones, not every one. Singletons are absent from the sample, which has around 29,000 clones. This sample was taken from a study of T cell clonality in common variable immunodeficiency. The origin of this receptor is a person aged 18 to 70 in good health. The sample comprised peripheral blood mononuclear cells. The rearrangement links TRBV19 to TRBJ1-2, with D perhaps matching TRBD1 (6 bases). This CDR3 reads CASSLSDSTGEYGYTF. The DNA read from the CDR3 is TGTGCCAGTAGTCTCTCGGACAGCACCGGAGAGTATGGC. Full variable domain (remainder filled in from reference TRBV19 and TRBJ1-2): DGGITQSPKYLFRKEGQNVTLSCEQNLNHDAMYWYRQDPGQGLRLIYYSQIVNDFQKGDIAEGYSVSREKKESFPLTVTSAQKNPTAFYLCASSLSDSTGEYGYTFGSGTRLTVV.